This T cell receptor beta chain was found in a study of OX40 agonist ivuxolimab in advanced cancers. Study details: Partial responses were observed in three patients, of whom one had hepatocellular carcinoma and two had cutaneous melanoma.

Here immunoSEQ multiplex PCR was the method, and the copy in TCRdb shows in-frame clones only, minus some. The sample holds under 100,000 clones; about 88% are singletons and the top ten take around 0.34%. Anyone with autoimmune disease history or systemic immunosuppression was excluded. Turning to this clone: What it binds is unknown.

This CDR3 region has 13 residues. Germline V gene lookup returns CDR1 LNHDA and CDR2 SQIVND (reference sequence). The germline V and J ends were trimmed by 5 bases and 4 bases, with 11 bases remaining between them. General study results and limits: What antigens the expanded peripheral T cells recognized was never established.

The source of this sequence is an adult with an advanced solid tumor such as melanoma, head and neck, liver or kidney cancer. The specimen was CD4+ or CD8+ T cells sorted from blood, collected in a trial of the OX40 agonist ivuxolimab. The chain is built from TRBV19 and TRBJ1-1; D remains ambiguous. The CDR3 region is CASSLRVFTEAFF. Written as DNA, the CDR3 is TGTGCCAGTAGTTTACGGGTCTTCACTGAAGCTTTCTTT.